This T cell receptor beta chain was profiled in a study of T-cell memory formation after mild COVID-19. Study information: TCR clusters showed largely donor specificity.

The study, taken as a whole, reports: A second wave of clones peaked on day 37, and their SARS-CoV-2 specificity went unconfirmed. A second wave expanding day 15 to 37 was CD4+-biased; contracting clones were balanced.

Barcoded TCR alpha and TCR beta cDNA libraries with UMIs came from 5'RACE using constant-segment primers. TCRdb reanalysed the 5' RACE reads using MiXCR and keeps one entry per CDR3 protein. The table lists around 310,000 distinct CDR3 sequences, more than 20% of them singletons, with under 25% in the top ten. As to this clonotype: What it recognizes is unknown.

CDR3 length: 13 residues. Trimming took 4 bases from V and 7 from J, leaving 11 bases between them. CDR1 is LGHNA and CDR2 is YSLEER in the germline V gene. The sequencing input was PBMCs or a T cell subset sorted from them (not recorded which). The sequence derives from a man between 18 and 35 years old who had mild COVID-19 (a few samples of this study predate the infection). Cell type and time point are not known. The chain employs TRBV4-3 and TRBJ2-1, with a weak D call TRBD2 (6 bases). The CDR3 here is CASSPIGGNEQFF. The CDR3 nucleotides are TGCGCCAGCAGCCCAATAGGAGGGAATGAGCAGTTCTTC.